This T cell receptor (beta chain) was recorded in a study of cytomegalovirus exposure and HLA in healthy donors. Study details: The same platform was used for the 100 to 150 validation repertoires and the 600 to 700 first-cohort repertoires, a later analysis reported.

The donors were part of the validation cohort of 100 to 150 subjects. That cohort was separate from the first cohort, which comprised 666 subjects. Comments on this clone: The antigen is undetermined.

Clones were sequenced by immunoSEQ multiplex PCR, and TCRdb holds only the in-frame ones, with some missing. The data show approximately 210,000 clones, about 86% seen once. The CDR3 runs to 20 residues. V dropped 5 bases and J dropped 0; count of bases not matched to a gene: 19. Germline assignment: CDR1 SNHLY and CDR2 FYNNEI. The study, taken as a whole, reports: A classifier reportedly called cytomegalovirus status with high sensitivity and specificity. Researchers counted 150 to 200 TCR beta chains as cytomegalovirus-associated.

The TCR was taken from a woman between 18 and 29 years old in good health and CMV-seronegative. The chain has TRBV2 and TRBJ2-7, with 10 bases matching TRBD2. Sequencing was performed on PBMCs. CDR3 amino acids: CASSNPGQTDSGRYSYEQYF. DNA for the CDR3: TGTGCCAGCAGTAATCCGGGACAGACTGATAGCGGGAGGTACTCCTACGAGCAGTACTTC.